One sample yielded the 21 T cell receptor beta chains listed below, sequenced in a study of blood T cell repertoires in COVID-19 (dated by TCRdb to the early 2020s). Libraries were constructed by the immunoSEQ multiplex PCR assay. The clones in this table, taken by TCRdb from immuneACCESS, are in-frame only. Not every clone is retained; where verified, under half of the shortfall comes from an unresolved V gene, and the cause of the rest is unknown. The sample yields about 59,000 clones; more than 60% were counted once. About 15% of the sample is taken by the ten largest. The source material was peripheral blood. Every receptor here comes from a woman in her 70s with acute or convalescent COVID-19.

V gene TRBV28 combines with J gene TRBJ2-3; 10 bases fit TRBD1. V lost 8 bases, J lost 5 bases, and 10 bases stayed unmatched. The CDR3 sequence is 15 residues long. Germline CDR1 is MDHEN and CDR2 is SYDVKM. The chain's CDR3 is CASYGSGTGEDTQYF. In nucleotides, the CDR3 is TGTGCCAGCTACGGCTCCGGGACAGGGGAAGATACGCAGTATTTT.

This clone was picked up a small number of times. This sequence joins TRBV2 and TRBJ2-7, with 7 nucleotides matching TRBD2. The germline V gene encodes CDR1 SNHLY and CDR2 FYNNEI. CDR3 size: 13 residues. After removal of 6 bases from V and 0 bases from J, the junction contained 2 bases not matched to a gene. CDR3 region: CASRGDYSYEQYF. The CDR3 DNA reads TGTGCCAGCAGGGGGGACTACTCCTACGAGCAGTACTTC.

J is TRBJ1-1 and V is TRBV21-1; the table gives TRBD1 as D, unverified against the DNA. TRBV21-1 is a pseudogene locus. The CDR3 extends over 13 amino acids. CDR3 DNA: TGTGCCAGCAGCATCGGACTGGACAGTGAAGCTTTCTTT. It encodes CASSIGLDSEAFF.

This sequence joins TRBV5-1 and TRBJ2-5, with D possibly TRBD1 on 5 matching bases. Germline V gene lookup returns CDR1 SGHRS and CDR2 YFSETQ. CDR3 length: 14 residues. Between the trimmed V and J ends, which lost 0 bases and 1 base, there was a span of 7 bases. In DNA, the CDR3 is TGCGCCAGCAGCTTGGCAACAGGCCAAGAGACCCAGTACTTC. Protein: CASSLATGQETQYF.

This clone was counted between two and nine times. J is TRBJ2-6 and V is TRBV18; 9 bases match TRBD1. The CDR3 is 18 residues long. Germline assignment: CDR1 KGHSH and CDR2 LQKENI. V dropped 1 base and J dropped 0; count of bases not matched to a gene: 4. The CDR3 region has the DNA TGTGCCAGCTCACCACAGGGACAGGGTTTCTCTGGGGCCAACGTCCTGACTTTC. Translating it yields CASSPQGQGFSGANVLTF.

Here the CDR3 reads CASSPLRGIEAFF. For the CDR3, the DNA is TGTGCCAGCAGCCCGTTAAGGGGCATTGAAGCTTTCTTT. The V call is TRBV3-1 (or the pseudogene TRBV3-2), the J call TRBJ1-1; possibly TRBD1 for D (5 bases). Deletions cut 4 bases from V and 7 bases from J, with 13 bases between. Germline CDR1 is LGHDT and CDR2 is YNNKEL (reference sequence). The CDR3 is made up of 13 amino acids.

CDR3 residues: CASSPVLVAGSFSYEQYV. CDR3 nucleotide sequence: TGTGCCAGCAGCCCGGTGTTGGTAGCGGGGTCCTTCTCCTACGAGCAGTACGTC. The chain links TRBV5-5 to TRBJ2-7; 8 nucleotides line up with TRBD2. CDR1 and CDR2 (germline): SGHKS, YYEKEE (reference sequence). V dropped 4 bases and J dropped 0; count of bases not matched to a gene: 15. The CDR3 sequence is 18 residues long.

CDR3 loop: CASSLRVYEQYF. The CDR3 DNA is TGTGCCAGCAGTTTGAGGGTTTACGAGCAGTACTTC. J is TRBJ2-7 and V is TRBV12-3 or TRBV12-4; possibly TRBD2 for D (5 bases). Between the trimmed V and J ends, which lost 3 bases and 4 bases, there was a span of 7 bases. The CDR3 consists of 12 residues.

The chain has TRBV24-1 and TRBJ1-2; no firm D call. The CDR3 runs to 10 residues. The V end lost 9 bases, the J end lost 7 bases, and 8 bases lay between the germline ends. Germline CDR1 is KGHDR and CDR2 is SFDVKD. CDR3: CATFRFGYTF. CDR3 DNA: TGTGCCACCTTCCGGTTTGGCTACACCTTC.

The genes are TRBV7-9 and TRBJ2-3, with 9 bases lining up with TRBD1. V shed 3 bases and J 0 bases; nucleotides not matched to a gene: 4. Germline V gives CDR1 SEHNR, CDR2 FQNEAQ (reference sequence). This CDR3 spans 16 amino acids. The CDR3 sequence is CASSFNRGRSTDTQYF. For the CDR3, the DNA is TGTGCCAGCAGCTTTAACAGGGGGCGCAGCACAGATACGCAGTATTTT.

V is TRBV9 and J is TRBJ2-1; TRBD2 agrees at 12 bases. Germline V gene data show CDR1 as SGDLS and CDR2 as YYNGEE. CDR3 length: 15 amino acids. Trimming took 3 bases from V and 9 from J; bases not matched to a gene: 7. CDR3 region: CASSGTSGGRGEQFF. The DNA of the CDR3 is TGTGCCAGCAGCGGTACTAGCGGGGGGAGGGGTGAGCAGTTCTTC.

The chain employs TRBV6-5 and TRBJ2-3; D is possibly TRBD1 (6 bases). The CDR3 is made up of 16 amino acids. The germline gives CDR1 MNHEY, CDR2 SVGAGI. Trimming removed 0 bases at V and 0 bases at J, with 10 bases between. The CDR3 protein is CASSYSGASSTDTQYF. The CDR3 DNA sequence: TGTGCCAGCAGTTACTCGGGGGCTTCTAGCACAGATACGCAGTATTTT.

The CDR3 DNA sequence: TGTGCCAGCAGATTTGGACAGGGCCCCGGGGAGCTGTTTTTT. Its translation is CASRFGQGPGELFF. The chain recombines TRBV3-1 (or the pseudogene TRBV3-2) with TRBJ2-2, with 8 bases identical to TRBD1. The CDR3 has 14 residues. V shed 6 bases, J shed 6 bases, and the junction held 6 bases outside the gene matches. Germline CDR1 LGHDT, CDR2 YNNKEL (reference sequence).

The chain has TRBV3-1 (or the pseudogene TRBV3-2) and TRBJ2-5, with 8 bases that match TRBD2. CDR1 LGHDT and CDR2 YNNKEL come from the germline V gene (reference sequence). Trimming took 4 bases from V and 4 from J; bases not matched to a gene: 2. The CDR3 has 13 residues. The CDR3 bases are TGTGCCAGCAGCCGGGGACTAGGAGAGACCCAGTACTTC. This translates into CASSRGLGETQYF.

This chain connects TRBV6-5 to TRBJ2-5; D uncertain. Trimming took off 0 bases at V and 12 bases at J, with 11 bases between the two ends. The CDR3 covers 12 residues. Germline CDR1 reads MNHEY; CDR2 reads SVGAGI. The CDR3 DNA reads as TGTGCCAGCAGTTACTCCGGCGGCCCTAAGTACTTC. Its protein product is CASSYSGGPKYF.

The chain combines TRBV29-1 with TRBJ1-4; 7 bases map to TRBD1. The trim removed 4 bases at V and 4 bases at J, leaving 15 bases unmatched. The V gene's germline CDR1 is SQVTM and CDR2 ANQGSEA. CDR3 size: 17 residues. CDR3 nucleotides: TGCAGCGTTGGACAGGGAATGAGAAGGGGGCATAATGAAAAACTGTTTTTT. It translates to CSVGQGMRRGHNEKLFF.

This sequence joins TRBV6-5 and TRBJ1-4; 7 bases match TRBD1. The germline V gene has CDR1 MNHEY and CDR2 SVGAGI. The CDR3 runs 15 residues. The J segment lost 0 bases and the V segment lost 2 bases, leaving 0 bases of the junction unmatched. CDR3 sequence reads: CASSYGTATNEKLFF. In nucleotides, the CDR3 is TGTGCCAGCAGTTACGGGACAGCAACTAATGAAAAACTGTTTTTT.

The chain employs TRBV3-1 (or the pseudogene TRBV3-2) and TRBJ2-7; 8 nucleotides line up with TRBD2. V dropped 4 bases and J dropped 2; count of bases not matched to a gene: 13. Germline V gene sequence: CDR1 LGHDT, CDR2 YNNKEL (reference sequence). There are 17 residues in the CDR3. The CDR3 reads CASSLSYRTSITYEQYV. The CDR3 nucleotides are TGTGCCAGCAGCCTCTCTTACCGGACTAGCATAACCTACGAGCAGTACGTC.

The chain is built from TRBV15 and TRBJ2-7; 7 bases line up with TRBD1. The CDR3 sequence is 15 residues long. The germline V gene encodes CDR1 LNHNV and CDR2 YYDKDF (reference sequence). With V trimmed by 0 bases and J by 6 bases, 8 bases remained unmatched. The CDR3 coding sequence is TGTGCCACCAGCAGAGAGACAGGGAATAGAGGCGAGCAGTACTTC. Its translation: CATSRETGNRGEQYF.

The V and J genes are TRBV9 and TRBJ2-5, with D tentatively TRBD2 (5 bases). Germline CDR1 is SGDLS and CDR2 is YYNGEE. This CDR3 region has 14 residues. Deletions cut 9 bases from V and 4 bases from J, with 19 bases between. The CDR3 sequence: CATAPGSAGETQYF. The CDR3 DNA sequence: TGTGCCACCGCCCCGGGTTCGGCGGGAGAGACCCAGTACTTC.

The chain joins TRBV2 to TRBJ2-5; D ambiguous. V was cut by 6 bases and J by 4 bases, with 18 bases left in between. Per germline, CDR1 SNHLY and CDR2 FYNNEI. CDR3 size: 15 residues. CDR3 bases: TGTGCCAGCAGAGCCGGATTTTTTCGCGGAGAGACCCAGTACTTC. The encoded protein is CASRAGFFRGETQYF. The full variable domain, its missing parts supplied by reference TRBV2 and TRBJ2-5, is EPEVTQTPSHQVTQMGQEVILRCVPISNHLYFYWYRQILGQKVEFLVSFYNNEISEKSEIFDDQFSVERPDGSNFTLKIRSTKLEDSAMYFCASRAGFFRGETQYFGPGTRLLVL.